The clone carrying this T cell receptor beta chain was counted ten times or more. Its antigen is currently unknown. This sample was taken from a study of response to subunit inactivated influenza vaccine. This CDR3 has 16 residues. The trim removed 2 bases at V and 5 bases at J, leaving 4 bases unmatched. Looked up from germline, CDR1 is MNHEY and CDR2 is SVGAGI. Study-wide findings and caveats: Seasonal influenza vaccination, on each occasion, was suggested by the authors to recruit few new T cells.

MiXCR was run by TCRdb on the RT-PCR reads, yielding one entry per CDR3 protein. The sample gives 600,000 to 850,000 distinct CDR3 sequences, less than 15% of which show up once; roughly 7.6% is in the top ten. Sequences were derived from PBMCs from blood, sampled approximately 15 days before vaccination. This receptor was taken from a man in his forties or fifties who received an inactivated influenza vaccine. This chain uses TRBV6-5 with TRBJ2-7; TRBD2 matches at 15 bases. Written as DNA, the CDR3 is TGTGCCAGCAGTTACACGGGACTAGCGGGGGGTAACGAGCAGTACTTC. The encoded protein is CASSYTGLAGGNEQYF.